This is a list of T cell receptor beta chains from one sample in a study of liver allograft versus peripheral blood T cells. TCRdb processed the reads anew with MiXCR; each CDR3 protein has one entry. The sample lists some 15,000 distinct CDR3 sequences; around 30% were seen once. These receptors were collected from a human patient who had a liver transplant. Part of the T cells may come from the graft donor. The CDR3 runs from the conserved cysteine through the conserved F or W. D genes are given only for firm matches. Clone size is shown for a subset of rows, as once, few, many or a class of expanded clone.

-	TRBV10-3	TRBJ2-2	medium-sized	TGTGCCATCACCCCCCTAAGAGGGGGAGAGGGAACCGGGGAGCTGTTTTTT	CAITPLRGGEGTGELFF
-	TRBV19	TRBJ1-5	many	TGTGCCAGTAGTACCAGGACAGTGTTTCAGCCCCAGCATTTT	CASSTRTVFQPQHF
-	TRBV6-5	TRBJ1-2	-	TGTGCCAGCAGTTATACAGGGTACCCCTATGGCTACACCTTC	CASSYTGYPYGYTF
-	TRBV28	TRBJ1-1	few	TGTGCCAGCAGTTTCAAGAGGGTAGGGGGCACTGAAGCTTTCTTT	CASSFKRVGGTEAFF
-	TRBV15	TRBJ2-1	-	TGTGCCACCAGCAGAGTAGCAGGCGTGGGCTACAATGAGCAGTTCTTC	CATSRVAGVGYNEQFF
TRBD1	TRBV9	TRBJ2-2	few	TGTGCCAGCAGCGCTACAGGGGCAACCGGGGAGCTGTTTTTT	CASSATGATGELFF
-	TRBV6-1	TRBJ1-1	medium-sized	TGTGCCAGCAGTCCCAGGGTGAACACTGAAGCTTTCTTT	CASSPRVNTEAFF
TRBD1	TRBV18	TRBJ1-3	many	TGTGCCAGCTCACGGTCAGGGGGTGAGGTCCGAATGCCCGGAAACACCATATATTTT	CASSRSGGEVRMPGNTIYF
TRBD1	TRBV28	TRBJ1-1	many	TGTGCCAGCAGTGGACAGGGGCTACCTGAAGCTTTCTTT	CASSGQGLPEAFF
-	TRBV18	TRBJ2-7	medium-sized	TGTGCCAGCTCACCAGGACGAGCCCGGGGCGAGCAGTACTTC	CASSPGRARGEQYF
-	TRBV27	TRBJ1-3	many	TGTGCCAGCAGTTTGGCCCTCGGAAACACCATATATTTT	CASSLALGNTIYF
TRBD1	TRBV6-6	TRBJ1-1	-	TGTGCCAGCAGTTTCGGACAGGTGAACACTGAAGCTTTCTTT	CASSFGQVNTEAFF
-	TRBV19	TRBJ1-5	-	TGTGCCAGTATGGGCAGCAATCAGCCCCAGCATTTT	CASMGSNQPQHF
TRBD1	TRBV7-9	TRBJ1-1	medium-sized	TGTGCCAGCAGCTTCCTGACAGGGTCTGAAGCTTTCTTT	CASSFLTGSEAFF
TRBD1	TRBV30	TRBJ1-2	-	TGTGCCTGGACCCCGGGACAGGGGGCGGGTGGCTACACCTTC	CAWTPGQGAGGYTF
-	TRBV6-1	TRBJ2-1	medium-sized	TGTGCCAGCAGTGCCTACAATGAGCAGTTCTTC	CASSAYNEQFF
-	TRBV5-6	TRBJ1-3	-	TGTGCCAGCAGCTTTGATCGCGGCCTGAACACCATATATTTT	CASSFDRGLNTIYF
-	TRBV14	TRBJ1-2	-	TGTGCCAGCAGCCAAGTTTGGTGGGAAGGCTACACCTTC	CASSQVWWEGYTF
-	TRBV6-2/TRBV6-3	TRBJ1-1	few	TGTGCCAGCAGCACGTACGCTGAAGCTTTCTTT	CASSTYAEAFF
-	TRBV10-3	TRBJ1-5	-	TGTGCCAGCTGGGACGGTAGCAATCAGCCCCAGCATTTT	CASWDGSNQPQHF
-	TRBV6-6	TRBJ1-1	-	TGTGCCAGCAGTGGGGCAGGGGACACTGAAGCTTTCTTT	CASSGAGDTEAFF
-	TRBV6-1	TRBJ1-1	-	TGTGCCAGCAGTGAAGGGGGGGGCACTGAAGCTTTCTTT	CASSEGGGTEAFF
TRBD1	TRBV10-3	TRBJ2-5	-	TGTGCCATCAGCACAGGGGGCTTATCGGAGACCCAGTACTTC	CAISTGGLSETQYF
-	TRBV6-1	TRBJ2-3	medium-sized	TGTGCCAGCAGGGGGCAGGTGTCAGATACGCAGTATTTT	CASRGQVSDTQYF
-	TRBV11-2	TRBJ1-2	-	TGTGCCAGCAGCTTAGAGGGGAGGGGGTTCGTTAACTATGGCTACACCTTC	CASSLEGRGFVNYGYTF
TRBD2	TRBV6-1	TRBJ2-3	many	TGTGCCAGCAGTGAGGTCAGCGGGGGCGGCACAGATACGCAGTATTTT	CASSEVSGGGTDTQYF
-	TRBV6-6	TRBJ1-6	medium-sized	TGTGCCAGCAGTCATGAGACAGCCACCTATAATTCACCCCTCCACTTT	CASSHETATYNSPLHF
-	TRBV9	TRBJ2-3	few	TGTGCCAGCAGCGTAGGGCAGGGGGACTCCCCAGTCGAAGGTACGCAGTATTTT	CASSVGQGDSPVEGTQYF
-	TRBV5-4	TRBJ2-3	many	TGTGCCAGCAGCCCTGACAGCCTACGCACAGATACGCAGTATTTT	CASSPDSLRTDTQYF
TRBD1	TRBV20-1	TRBJ1-1	-	TGCAGTGCAGTGACAGGGGGCGCGGTGACTGAAGCTTTCTTT	CSAVTGGAVTEAFF
TRBD1	TRBV18	TRBJ1-2	few	TGTGCCAGCTCACCGGGCCGGACAGGGGGAACTAACTATGGCTACACCTTC	CASSPGRTGGTNYGYTF
-	TRBV5-5	TRBJ2-1	-	TGTGCCAGCAGCTTGTTCCAGGGGACCTACAATGAGCAGTTCTTC	CASSLFQGTYNEQFF
-	TRBV20-1	TRBJ1-2	-	TGCAGTGCTAGACTCGTCCTGGGGGAGGGCTACACCTTC	CSARLVLGEGYTF
TRBD2	TRBV7-2	TRBJ2-1	few	TGTGCCAGCAGCTTAGGGCAGGCCAGCGGGGGGCTAAGTGAGCAGTTCTTC	CASSLGQASGGLSEQFF
-	TRBV24-1	TRBJ1-5	many	TGTGCCACCAGTGATCCAGCCGACGGAGCAAATCAGCCCCAGCATTTT	CATSDPADGANQPQHF
-	TRBV6-6	TRBJ1-1	medium-sized	TGTGCCAGCAGTTACTTCCAGGCCACTGAAGCTTTCTTT	CASSYFQATEAFF
TRBD2	TRBV10-3	TRBJ2-2	medium-sized	TGTGCCATCAGTAACACCGGGACTAGCGGGAGGGGGGGTAACACCGGGGAGCTGTTTTTT	CAISNTGTSGRGGNTGELFF
-	TRBV7-9	TRBJ1-3	-	TGTGCCACAGCCCTTCTAAATGGAAACACCATATATTTT	CATALLNGNTIYF
-	TRBV6-5	TRBJ1-6	many	TGTGCCAGCAGTTACTCTGTAGGGAGTAATAATTCACCCCTCCACTTT	CASSYSVGSNNSPLHF
-	TRBV6-5	TRBJ1-1	medium-sized	TGTGCCAGCAGCCCCCTCGAGGGGACTGAAGCTTTCTTT	CASSPLEGTEAFF
-	TRBV7-9	TRBJ2-7	-	TGTGCCAGCAGCTTATCGCCGGGGACCTACGAGCAGTACTTC	CASSLSPGTYEQYF
-	TRBV29-1	TRBJ2-7	-	TGCAGCGCGGCCCCCAGGGCTGGCAACGAGCAGTACTTC	CSAAPRAGNEQYF
TRBD2	TRBV20-1	TRBJ2-7	-	TGCAGTGCCGAGACGACTAGCGGGGGCACCTACGAGCAGTACTTC	CSAETTSGGTYEQYF
-	TRBV7-6	TRBJ2-5	few	TGTGCCACCCAGGATAATTTACAAGAGACCCAGTACTTC	CATQDNLQETQYF
TRBD1	TRBV28	TRBJ2-7	-	TGTGCCAGCAGTCCGGGACAGGGGACCTACGAGCAGTACTTC	CASSPGQGTYEQYF